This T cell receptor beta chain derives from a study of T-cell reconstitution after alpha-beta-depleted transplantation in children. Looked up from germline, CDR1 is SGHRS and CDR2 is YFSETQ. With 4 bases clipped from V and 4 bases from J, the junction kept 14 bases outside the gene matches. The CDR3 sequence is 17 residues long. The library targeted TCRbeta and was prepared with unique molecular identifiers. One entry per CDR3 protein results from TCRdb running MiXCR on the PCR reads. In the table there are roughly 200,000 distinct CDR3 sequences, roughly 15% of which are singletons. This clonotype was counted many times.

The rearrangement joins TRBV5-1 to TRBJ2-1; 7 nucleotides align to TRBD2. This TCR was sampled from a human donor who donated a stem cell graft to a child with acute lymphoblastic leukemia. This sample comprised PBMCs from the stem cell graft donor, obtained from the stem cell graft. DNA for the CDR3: TGCGCCAGCAGCGGAAGGGTAAAAGCGGGGAAATACAATGAGCAGTTCTTC. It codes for CASSGRVKAGKYNEQFF.